This note documents a single T cell receptor (beta chain) sequence. Germline CDR1 is LGHDT and CDR2 is YNNKEL (reference sequence). With 4 bases clipped from V and 4 bases from J, the junction kept 4 bases outside the gene matches. There are 15 residues in the CDR3. The data belong to a study of blood T cell repertoires in COVID-19. Study-level background: COVID-19 samples from acute and convalescent phases originated in the United States, Italy and Spain. PBMCs, B-cell-depleted T cells, or T cells were the source of the cDNA or gDNA that made up the material.

Original processing methods: For nucleated cells, counts were estimated from reference gene primer amplification. Data came from immunoSEQ multiplex PCR; TCRdb stores just in-frame clones and leaves some out. V and J calls and clone size follow that table, whereas D and trimming were derived from the DNA. The sample yields approximately 97,000 clones, about 86% seen once. The sequencing input was peripheral blood. The clonotype originates from a woman older than 75 with acute or convalescent COVID-19. This chain connects TRBV3-1 (or the pseudogene TRBV3-2) to TRBJ2-1; 10 nucleotides align to TRBD2. CDR3 sequence reads: CASSLGTSVYNEQFF. The CDR3 DNA follows: TGTGCCAGCAGCCTCGGGACTAGCGTTTACAATGAGCAGTTCTTC.